This T cell receptor (beta chain) was observed in a study of cytomegalovirus exposure and HLA in healthy donors. Points from the study as a whole: The only immune exposure information that was available was CMV serostatus. Across donors, presence/absence analyses took sequencing depth to be roughly uniform.

In the PCR, 60 Vbeta and 13 Jbeta primers were used. Authors' analysis steps: In a later analysis, the count reached 75 million to 90 million unique TCR beta chains, with around 11 million shared. The data were produced by immunoSEQ multiplex PCR, yet TCRdb's version contains in-frame clones alone and is incomplete. V, J and clone size are those of that table, while D and trimming were read from the DNA. The data show 81,000 or so clones, 62% seen once. For this clone: Its antigen remains unknown.

J lost 3 bases, V lost 3 bases, and 8 bases had no gene match. Germline CDR1 LNHDA, CDR2 SQIVND (reference sequence). CDR3 size: 16 residues. This TCR was recovered from a woman aged 25 to 39 in good health and CMV-seropositive. The specimen was PBMCs. The rearrangement links TRBV19 to TRBJ1-5, with TRBD1 matching over 7 bases. The chain's CDR3 is CASSMIGGRNNQPQHF. In DNA, the CDR3 is TGTGCCAGTAGTATGATAGGGGGCAGGAACAATCAGCCCCAGCATTTT.